Following are 10 T cell receptor beta chains from one sample sequenced in a study of T cell repertoires in cytomegalovirus infection. Using its own MiXCR run on the reads, TCRdb lists one record per CDR3 protein. The table has some 310,000 distinct CDR3 sequences, roughly 25% seen once. These receptors' antigens are unknown. The sample was cultured PBMCs, taken from culture after CMV antigen stimulation. These receptors were taken from a human donor in good health (CMV status not recorded). Some clones in this sample may be carry-over from other donors' samples.

In this sample, this clonotype turned up a few times. The chain couples TRBV7-2 to TRBJ2-3, with 12 bases identical to TRBD2. CDR1 SGHTA and CDR2 FQGNSA come from the germline V gene. This CDR3 comprises 17 residues. With 5 bases clipped from V and 5 bases from J, the junction kept 11 bases outside the gene matches. The CDR3 DNA reads as TGTGCCAGCAGCCCATTTCTAGCGGGAGGGCCAGTAGATACGCAGTATTTT. Residues: CASSPFLAGGPVDTQYF.

In this sample, this clonotype turned up a few times. The J gene is TRBJ1-6, the V gene TRBV7-2; 9 bases fit TRBD1. Germline CDR1 SGHTA, CDR2 FQGNSA. The length of the CDR3 is 16 residues. V gave up 1 base and J gave up 8 bases; unmatched junction bases: 6. CDR3 nucleotides: TGTGCCAGCAGCTTAGGCCCCCGGGACAGGGATTCACCCCTCCACTTT. This sequence encodes CASSLGPRDRDSPLHF. The whole variable domain, remainder taken from reference TRBV7-2 and TRBJ1-6, is GAGVSQSPSNKVTEKGKDVELRCDPISGHTALYWYRQSLGQGLEFLIYFQGNSAPDKSGLPSDRFSAERTGGSVSTLTIQRTQQEDSAVYLCASSLGPRDRDSPLHFGNGTRLTVT.

The V call is TRBV7-9, the J call TRBJ2-7; a possible D gene is TRBD1 (5 bases). This CDR3 comprises 13 residues. Germline V gives CDR1 SEHNR, CDR2 FQNEAQ (reference sequence). V was trimmed by 4 bases and J by 2 bases, leaving 9 bases between them. CDR3 loop: CASSSTVTYEQYF. Written as DNA, the CDR3 is TGTGCCAGCAGCTCGACAGTAACCTACGAGCAGTACTTC.

This clonotype turned up a few times. The chain has TRBV7-8 and TRBJ2-7; 15 bases are shared with TRBD2. Germline V gene data show CDR1 as SGHVS and CDR2 as FQNEAQ. V gave up 5 bases and J gave up 7 bases; unmatched junction bases: 6. There are 15 residues in the CDR3. In DNA form, the CDR3 reads TGTGCCAGCAGCACGGGACTAGCGGGAGGTTCTGAGCAGTACGTC. This sequence encodes CASSTGLAGGSEQYV.

In this sample, this clonotype turned up many times. The V gene is TRBV7-8, the J gene TRBJ1-5; the match to TRBD1 covers 9 bases. The trim removed 0 bases at V and 2 bases at J, leaving 20 bases unmatched. The CDR3 covers 22 residues. Germline V gene sequence: CDR1 SGHVS, CDR2 FQNEAQ. The CDR3 spells CASSLAYRRGTGKVHGNQPQHF. The DNA for the CDR3 is TGTGCCAGCAGCTTAGCGTACAGGCGCGGGACAGGGAAGGTTCACGGCAATCAGCCCCAGCATTTT.

The J gene is TRBJ2-7, the V gene TRBV10-3; 12 positions agree with TRBD2. Germline lookup yields CDR1 ENHRY and CDR2 SYGVKD. J gave up 7 bases and V 0 bases, and 4 bases lay outside the gene matches. The CDR3 has 15 amino acids. CDR3: CAISESRTSGIEQYV. The CDR3 DNA reads TGTGCCATCAGTGAGTCGAGGACTAGCGGGATTGAGCAGTACGTC.

This clonotype came up once. The V and J genes are TRBV11-2 and TRBJ2-2, with D unclear. The germline CDR1 and CDR2 sequences are SGHAT and FQNNGV. V was clipped by 4 bases and J by 1 base, with 16 bases between them. The CDR3 is 17 amino acids. DNA of the CDR3: TGTGCCAGCAGCTCAACACTAATTAGCAGGAACACCGGGGAGCTGTTTTTT. Translated, it gives CASSSTLISRNTGELFF.

The V and J genes are TRBV29-1 and TRBJ2-7, with 8 bases matching TRBD1. Germline V lookup: CDR1 SQVTM, CDR2 ANQGSEA. The CDR3 totals 16 residues. J lost 1 base, V lost 4 bases, and 12 bases had no gene match. CDR3 DNA: TGCAGCGTTGGCATTGGCAGGACAGGGTCTTCCTACGAGCAGTACTTC. It translates to CSVGIGRTGSSYEQYF.

This chain joins TRBV6-2 or TRBV6-3 and TRBJ2-5, with TRBD1 matching 7 bases. The V gene's germline CDR1 is MNHEY and CDR2 SVGEGT. J lost 2 bases, V lost 8 bases, and 5 bases had no gene match. This CDR3 is 13 amino acids long. Written as DNA, the CDR3 is TGTGCCAGCCAACGGGGACAGCAAGAGACCCAGTACTTC. This gives the protein CASQRGQQETQYF.

This clonotype turned up a few times. The rearrangement joins TRBV6-1 to TRBJ2-7; 9 bases agree with TRBD1. CDR1 is MNHNS and CDR2 is SASEGT in the germline V gene. With V trimmed by 8 bases and J by 3 bases, 5 bases remained unmatched. The CDR3 contains 13 residues. The CDR3 DNA reads TGTGCCAGCGTCCCGGGACAGGGCTACGAGCAGTACGTC. Its protein product is CASVPGQGYEQYV.